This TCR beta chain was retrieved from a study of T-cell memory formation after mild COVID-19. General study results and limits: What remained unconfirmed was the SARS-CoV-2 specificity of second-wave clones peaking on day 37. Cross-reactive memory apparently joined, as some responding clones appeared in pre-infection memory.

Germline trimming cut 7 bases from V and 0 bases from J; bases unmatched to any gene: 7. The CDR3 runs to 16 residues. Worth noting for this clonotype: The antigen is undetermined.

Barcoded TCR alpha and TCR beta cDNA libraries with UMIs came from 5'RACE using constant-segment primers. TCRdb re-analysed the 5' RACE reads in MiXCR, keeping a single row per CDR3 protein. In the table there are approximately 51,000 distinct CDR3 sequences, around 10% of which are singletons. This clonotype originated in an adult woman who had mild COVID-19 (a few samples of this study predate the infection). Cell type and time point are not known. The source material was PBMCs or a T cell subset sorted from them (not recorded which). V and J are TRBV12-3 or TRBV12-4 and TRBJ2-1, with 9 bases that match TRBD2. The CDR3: CASNPFSGSSYNEQFF. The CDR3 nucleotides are TGTGCCAGCAATCCTTTTAGCGGGAGCTCCTACAATGAGCAGTTCTTC.